Below are 19 T cell receptor beta chains sequenced from a single sample in a study of intratumoral heterogeneity in liver cancer. Repertoires were generated with immunoSEQ multiplex PCR, while TCRdb's copy carries only in-frame clones and drops some. The sample gives 21,000 or so clones, around 75% of which show up once; roughly 15% is in the top ten. Source: tumor-adjacent normal tissue, taken before any cancer treatment. Every receptor here comes from a woman aged 70-85 years with hepatocellular carcinoma.

A single count supports this clone. V is TRBV10-1 and J is TRBJ2-4; D remains unclear. Germline lookup yields CDR1 WNHNN and CDR2 SYGVQD (reference sequence). V was pared by 0 bases and J by 0 bases, with 3 bases between. The CDR3 runs to 14 residues. The CDR3 region is CASSESTAKNIQYF. Here the CDR3 DNA reads TGCGCCAGCAGTGAGTCGACAGCCAAAAACATTCAGTACTTC.

The rearrangement uses TRBV19 and TRBJ2-6; 10 positions agree with TRBD1. The CDR3 runs to 17 residues. Germline assignment: CDR1 LNHDA and CDR2 SQIVND (reference sequence). With 11 bases clipped from V and 1 base from J, the junction kept 11 bases outside the gene matches. CDR3 DNA: TGTGCCGAATCGACAGGGGGCGCGTGGTCTGGGGCCAACGTCCTGACTTTC. Translated: CAESTGGAWSGANVLTF.

The chain employs TRBV5-8 and TRBJ1-6, with 9 positions matching TRBD1. The CDR3 totals 16 residues. Germline V gene data show CDR1 as SGHTS and CDR2 as YDEGEE. Trimming at V came to 2 bases and at J to 4 bases, leaving 4 bases not matched to a gene. The CDR3 bases are TGTGCCAGCAGCTTAATGGGACAGGGATATAATTCACCCCTCCACTTT. It is translated as CASSLMGQGYNSPLHF.

In nucleotides, the CDR3 is TGTGCCAGCAGCAAAGAGCGACAGGGGGACACAGATACGCAGTATTTT. It is translated as CASSKERQGDTDTQYF. The genes are TRBV21-1 and TRBJ2-3; the table's D gene call, TRBD1, was not cross checked with the DNA. TRBV21-1 is a pseudogene segment. This CDR3 contains 16 residues.

The chain recombines TRBV6-5 with TRBJ2-1; 7 nucleotides match TRBD2. The V and J ends lost 3 bases and 2 bases, in that order; junction bases with no gene match: 7. The CDR3 consists of 16 residues. Looked up from germline, CDR1 is MNHEY and CDR2 is SVGAGI. The CDR3 DNA reads TGTGCCAGCAGTTATTACCGGGACTACGCCTACAATGAGCAGTTCTTC. As protein: CASSYYRDYAYNEQFF.

The chain employs TRBV7-9 and TRBJ2-2, with TRBD1 identical over 10 bases. Germline V CDR1 and CDR2: SEHNR, FQNEAQ (reference sequence). V shed 6 bases and J 7 bases; nucleotides not matched to a gene: 8. CDR3 length: 15 residues. The CDR3 bases are TGTGCCAGCAGAAGCCGGGACAGGGGTAACGGGGAGCTGTTTTTT. Translating gives CASRSRDRGNGELFF. The full variable domain, its missing parts supplied by reference TRBV7-9 and TRBJ2-2, is DTGVSQNPRHKITKRGQNVTFRCDPISEHNRLYWYRQTLGQGPEFLTYFQNEAQLEKSRLLSDRFSAERPKGSFSTLEIQRTEQGDSAMYLCASRSRDRGNGELFFGEGSRLTVL.

This clone was picked up a small number of times. The V call is TRBV28, the J call TRBJ1-5; TRBD1 agrees at 9 bases. The V gene's germline CDR1 is MDHEN and CDR2 SYDVKM. The V segment lost 6 bases and the J segment 7 bases; nucleotides outside the gene matches: 10. This CDR3 spans 15 amino acids. The CDR3 sequence: CASRSLDRGRQPQHF. CDR3 DNA: TGTGCCAGCAGATCACTGGACAGGGGAAGGCAGCCCCAGCATTTT.

The V and J genes are TRBV10-3 and TRBJ2-2, with a tentative D call TRBD1 (5 bases). V shed 4 bases and J shed 4 bases, with 13 bases lying between them. CDR1 and CDR2 (germline): ENHRY, SYGVKD. The length of the CDR3 is 15 residues. The CDR3 loop reads CAISATDKGTGELFF. For the CDR3, the DNA is TGTGCCATCAGTGCCACGGACAAGGGCACCGGGGAGCTGTTTTTT.

The V gene is TRBV25-1, the J gene TRBJ2-3; no clear D. The CDR3 has 17 residues. V lost 2 bases and J lost 2, with 17 bases in between. Per germline, CDR1 MGHDK and CDR2 SYGVNS. CDR3 protein: CASSESRRVRATDTQYF. The CDR3 DNA follows: TGTGCCAGCAGTGAAAGTAGGCGTGTCCGGGCCACAGATACGCAGTATTTT. The full variable domain, completed using reference TRBV25-1 and TRBJ2-3, is EADIYQTPRYLVIGTGKKITLECSQTMGHDKMYWYQQDPGMELHLIHYSYGVNSTEKGDLSSESTVSRIRTEHFPLTLESARPSHTSQYLCASSESRRVRATDTQYFGPGTRLTVL.

The chain carries TRBV5-1 and TRBJ1-3, with D unclear. The CDR3 contains 13 residues. V was clipped by 3 bases and J by 2 bases, with 6 bases between them. The germline CDR1 and CDR2 sequences are SGHRS and YFSETQ. CDR3 loop: CASSWSPGNTIYF. CDR3 nucleotide sequence: TGCGCCAGCAGCTGGAGTCCTGGAAACACCATATATTTT.

The chain links TRBV6-2 or TRBV6-3 to TRBJ1-4, with a weak D call TRBD1 (5 bases). Germline CDR1 reads MNHEY; CDR2 reads SVGEGT. V shed 0 bases and J shed 8 bases, with 16 bases lying between them. The CDR3 is 16 residues long. CDR3 amino acids: CASSYSNRDVPEKLFF. The CDR3 bases are TGTGCCAGCAGTTACTCGAATCGGGACGTCCCGGAAAAACTGTTTTTT.

This sequence joins TRBV30 and TRBJ2-3; 9 nucleotides agree with TRBD2. Germline assignment: CDR1 GTSNPN and CDR2 SVGIG (reference sequence). V lost 2 bases to trimming and J lost 5 bases; unmatched junction nucleotides: 5. The CDR3 consists of 14 residues. CDR3 DNA sequence: TGTGCCTGGAGTTTGCTAGCGGGATTAGATACGCAGTATTTT. It encodes CAWSLLAGLDTQYF.

Sample share makes this clone medium-sized. The chain joins TRBV7-9 to TRBJ2-7; the match to TRBD1 covers 10 bases. This CDR3 has 14 amino acids. Trimming at V came to 5 bases and at J to 5 bases, leaving 6 bases not matched to a gene. CDR1 and CDR2 from the germline V gene are SEHNR and FQNEAQ (reference sequence). The CDR3 is CASSPTGGRDEQYF. The CDR3 region has the DNA TGTGCCAGCAGCCCGACAGGGGGCCGAGACGAGCAGTACTTC.

This clone has more than one count but fewer than ten. The chain links TRBV10-3 to TRBJ1-2; TRBD1 might be the D (6 bases). V was cut by 5 bases and J by 1 base, with 11 bases left in between. CDR1 and CDR2 from the germline V gene are ENHRY and SYGVKD. The CDR3 sequence is 14 residues long. In DNA, the CDR3 is TGTGCCATCAGTAACCTACAGGGTAACTATGGCTACACCTTC. Amino acids: CAISNLQGNYGYTF.

This clone was recorded only once. The chain combines TRBV4-1 with TRBJ2-3; 10 nucleotides line up with TRBD2. Germline CDR1 MGHRA, CDR2 YSYEKL. V shed 1 base, J shed 4 bases, and the junction held 8 bases outside the gene matches. The CDR3 consists of 17 residues. The CDR3 is CASSQGIPGLASDTQYF. CDR3 nucleotide sequence: TGCGCCAGCAGCCAAGGCATCCCGGGACTAGCGTCAGATACGCAGTATTTT.

The rearrangement uses TRBV5-6 and TRBJ2-7; the D is unclear. The CDR3 runs to 14 residues. Germline loops: CDR1 SGHDT, CDR2 YYEEEE. Trimming cost V 0 bases and J 5 bases, with 12 bases left between them. The CDR3 sequence is CASSLVGSQNEQYF. CDR3 DNA: TGTGCCAGCAGCTTGGTAGGCTCCCAGAACGAGCAGTACTTC.

The V gene is TRBV7-8, the J gene TRBJ1-1; no definite D call. V shed 5 bases and J shed 3 bases, with 7 bases lying between them. The CDR3 covers 12 residues. Germline CDR1 reads SGHVS; CDR2 reads FQNEAQ. The CDR3 nucleotides are TGTGCCAGCAGCCCCCAGCACACTGAAGCTTTCTTT. Residues: CASSPQHTEAFF.

This chain connects TRBV19 to TRBJ1-4; no clear D gene. Trimming stripped 7 bases from V and 4 bases from J, with 13 bases between. This CDR3 contains 14 residues. Germline CDR1 reads LNHDA; CDR2 reads SQIVND (reference sequence). Here the CDR3 DNA reads TGTGCCAGTAACTCCAGGCAGTTTAATGAAAAACTGTTTTTT. Its translation: CASNSRQFNEKLFF.

The chain has TRBV6-4 and TRBJ2-3, with 8 nucleotides matching TRBD2. The length of the CDR3 is 16 residues. The trim removed 3 bases at V and 6 bases at J, leaving 11 bases unmatched. Germline V gives CDR1 MRHNA, CDR2 SNTAGT. The CDR3 sequence is CASSESGSPSLDTQYF. CDR3 DNA: TGTGCCAGCAGTGAAAGCGGGAGTCCCTCCCTGGATACGCAGTATTTT.